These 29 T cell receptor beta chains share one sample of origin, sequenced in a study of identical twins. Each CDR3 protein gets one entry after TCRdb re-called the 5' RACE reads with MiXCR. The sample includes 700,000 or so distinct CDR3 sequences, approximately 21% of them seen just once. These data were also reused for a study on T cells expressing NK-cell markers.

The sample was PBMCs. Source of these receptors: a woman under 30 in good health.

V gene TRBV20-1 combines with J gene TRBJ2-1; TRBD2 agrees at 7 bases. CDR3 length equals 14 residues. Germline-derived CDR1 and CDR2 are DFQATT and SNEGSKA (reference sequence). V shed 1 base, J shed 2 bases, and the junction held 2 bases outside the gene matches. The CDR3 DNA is TGCAGTGCTAGAGTAGCGGGCACCTACAATGAGCAGTTCTTC. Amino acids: CSARVAGTYNEQFF.

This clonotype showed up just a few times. The DNA of the CDR3 is TGTGCCAGCCAAATGAACACTGAAGCTTTCTTT. Translation gives CASQMNTEAFF. The chain joins TRBV6-5 to TRBJ1-1; D is ambiguous. The CDR3 extends over 11 amino acids. V gave up 8 bases and J gave up 0 bases, with 4 bases separating them. The germline CDR1 and CDR2 sequences are MNHEY and SVGAGI.

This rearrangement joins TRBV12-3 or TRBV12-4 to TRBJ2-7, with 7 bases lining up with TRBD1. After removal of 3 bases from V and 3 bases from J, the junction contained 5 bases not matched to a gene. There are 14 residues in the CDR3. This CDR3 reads CASSFKGANYEQYF. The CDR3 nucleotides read TGTGCCAGCAGTTTTAAGGGGGCGAACTACGAGCAGTACTTC.

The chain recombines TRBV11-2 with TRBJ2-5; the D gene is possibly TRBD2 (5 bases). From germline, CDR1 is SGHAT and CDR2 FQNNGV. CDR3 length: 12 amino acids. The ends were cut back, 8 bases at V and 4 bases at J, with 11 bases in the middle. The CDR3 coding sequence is TGTGCCAGCGGCTACGCGGGAGAGACCCAGTACTTC. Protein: CASGYAGETQYF.

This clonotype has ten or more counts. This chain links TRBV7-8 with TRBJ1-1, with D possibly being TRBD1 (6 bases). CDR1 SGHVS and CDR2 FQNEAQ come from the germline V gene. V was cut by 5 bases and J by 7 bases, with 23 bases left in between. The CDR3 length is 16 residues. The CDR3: CASSPKAQGTIGEAFF. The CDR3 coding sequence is TGTGCCAGCAGCCCTAAAGCACAGGGTACTATCGGTGAAGCTTTCTTT.

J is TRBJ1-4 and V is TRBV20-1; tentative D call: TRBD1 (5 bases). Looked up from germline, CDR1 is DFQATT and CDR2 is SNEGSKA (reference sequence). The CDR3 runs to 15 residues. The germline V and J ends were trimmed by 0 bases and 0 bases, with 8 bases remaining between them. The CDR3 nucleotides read TGCAGTGCTAGAGATTACAGGACAACTAATGAAAAACTGTTTTTT. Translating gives CSARDYRTTNEKLFF.

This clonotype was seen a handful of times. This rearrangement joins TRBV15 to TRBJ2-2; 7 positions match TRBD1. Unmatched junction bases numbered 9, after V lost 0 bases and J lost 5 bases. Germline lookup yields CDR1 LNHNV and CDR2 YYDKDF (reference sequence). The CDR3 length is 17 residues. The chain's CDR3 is CATSRDPTGVKTGELFF. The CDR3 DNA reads TGTGCCACCAGCAGAGATCCCACAGGGGTAAAAACCGGGGAGCTGTTTTTT.

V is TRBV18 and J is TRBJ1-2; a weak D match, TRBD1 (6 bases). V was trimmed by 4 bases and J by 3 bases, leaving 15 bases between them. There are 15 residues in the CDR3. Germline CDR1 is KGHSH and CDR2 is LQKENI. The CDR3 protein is CASSLELGQYYGYTF. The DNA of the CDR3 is TGTGCCAGCTCACTCGAACTAGGACAGTACTATGGCTACACCTTC.

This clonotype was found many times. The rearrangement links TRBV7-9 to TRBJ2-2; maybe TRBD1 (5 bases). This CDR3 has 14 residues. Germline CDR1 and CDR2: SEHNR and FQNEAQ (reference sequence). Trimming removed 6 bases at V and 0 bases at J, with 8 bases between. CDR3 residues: CASRVTANTGELFF. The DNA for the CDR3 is TGTGCCAGCAGAGTGACAGCGAACACCGGGGAGCTGTTTTTT.

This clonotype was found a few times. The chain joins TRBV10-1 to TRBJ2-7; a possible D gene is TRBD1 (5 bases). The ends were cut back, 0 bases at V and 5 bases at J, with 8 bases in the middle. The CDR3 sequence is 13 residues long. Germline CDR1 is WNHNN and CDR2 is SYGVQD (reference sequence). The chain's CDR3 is CASSESQGNEQYF. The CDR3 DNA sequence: TGCGCCAGCAGTGAGTCGCAGGGAAACGAGCAGTACTTC.

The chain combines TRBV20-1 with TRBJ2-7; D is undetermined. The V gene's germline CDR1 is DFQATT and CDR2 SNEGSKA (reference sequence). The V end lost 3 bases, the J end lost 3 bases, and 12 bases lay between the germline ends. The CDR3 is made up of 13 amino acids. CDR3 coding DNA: TGCAGTGCTAGGGATGGGGTAGACTACGAGCAGTACTTC. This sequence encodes CSARDGVDYEQYF.

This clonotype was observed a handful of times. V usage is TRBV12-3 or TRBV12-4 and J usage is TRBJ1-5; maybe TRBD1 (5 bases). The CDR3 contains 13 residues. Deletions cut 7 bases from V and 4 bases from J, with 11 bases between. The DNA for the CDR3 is TGTGCCAGCAAGGGGCAGATGAATCAGCCCCAGCATTTT. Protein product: CASKGQMNQPQHF.

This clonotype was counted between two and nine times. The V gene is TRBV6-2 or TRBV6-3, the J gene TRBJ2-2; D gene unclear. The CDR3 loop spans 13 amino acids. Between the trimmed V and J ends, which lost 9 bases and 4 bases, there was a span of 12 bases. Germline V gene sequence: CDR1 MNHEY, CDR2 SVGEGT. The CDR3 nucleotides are TGTGCCAGTCAGACTCTCTCCACCGGGGAGCTGTTTTTT. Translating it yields CASQTLSTGELFF.

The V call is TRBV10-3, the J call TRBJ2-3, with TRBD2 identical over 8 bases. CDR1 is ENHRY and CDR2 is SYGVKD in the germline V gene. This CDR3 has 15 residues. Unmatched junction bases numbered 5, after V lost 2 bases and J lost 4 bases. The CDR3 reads CAISEPQGLADTQYF. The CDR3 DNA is TGTGCCATCAGTGAGCCGCAGGGACTAGCAGATACGCAGTATTTT.

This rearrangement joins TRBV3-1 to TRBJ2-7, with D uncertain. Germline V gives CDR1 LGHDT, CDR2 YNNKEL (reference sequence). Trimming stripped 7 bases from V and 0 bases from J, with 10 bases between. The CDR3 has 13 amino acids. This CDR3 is CASKSASSYEQYF. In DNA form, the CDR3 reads TGTGCCAGCAAATCAGCGAGCTCCTACGAGCAGTACTTC.

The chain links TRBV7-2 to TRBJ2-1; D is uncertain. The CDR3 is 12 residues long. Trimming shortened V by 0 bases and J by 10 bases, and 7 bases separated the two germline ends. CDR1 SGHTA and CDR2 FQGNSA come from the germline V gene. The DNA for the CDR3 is TGTGCCAGCAGCTTAGCGAGGATCGAGCAGTTCTTC. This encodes CASSLARIEQFF.

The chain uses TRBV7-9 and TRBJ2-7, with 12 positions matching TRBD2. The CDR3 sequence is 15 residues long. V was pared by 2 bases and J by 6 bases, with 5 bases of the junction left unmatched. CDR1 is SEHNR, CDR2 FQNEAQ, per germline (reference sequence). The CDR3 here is CASSLLAGGPGEQYF. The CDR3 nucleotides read TGTGCCAGCAGCTTACTAGCGGGGGGGCCTGGCGAGCAGTACTTC.

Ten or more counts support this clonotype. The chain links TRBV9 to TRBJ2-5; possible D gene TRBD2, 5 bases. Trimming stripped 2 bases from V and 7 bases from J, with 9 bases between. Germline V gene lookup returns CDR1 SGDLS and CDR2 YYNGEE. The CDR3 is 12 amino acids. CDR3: CASSVEGMTQYF. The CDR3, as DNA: TGTGCCAGCAGCGTCGAGGGAATGACCCAGTACTTC.

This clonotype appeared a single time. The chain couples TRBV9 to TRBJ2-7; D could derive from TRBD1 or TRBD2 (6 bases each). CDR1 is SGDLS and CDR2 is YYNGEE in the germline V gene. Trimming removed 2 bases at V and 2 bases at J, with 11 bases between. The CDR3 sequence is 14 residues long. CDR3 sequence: CASSVRDTPYEQYF. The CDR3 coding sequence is TGTGCCAGCAGCGTGCGGGACACACCCTACGAGCAGTACTTC.

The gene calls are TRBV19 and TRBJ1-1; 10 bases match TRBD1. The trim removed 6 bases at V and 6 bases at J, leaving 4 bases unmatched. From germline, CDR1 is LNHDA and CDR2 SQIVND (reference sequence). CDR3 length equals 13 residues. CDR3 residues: CASRGQGTAEAFF. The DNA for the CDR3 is TGTGCCAGTAGGGGACAGGGGACCGCTGAAGCTTTCTTT. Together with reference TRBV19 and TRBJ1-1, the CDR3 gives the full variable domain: DGGITQSPKYLFRKEGQNVTLSCEQNLNHDAMYWYRQDPGQGLRLIYYSQIVNDFQKGDIAEGYSVSREKKESFPLTVTSAQKNPTAFYLCASRGQGTAEAFFGQGTRLTVV.

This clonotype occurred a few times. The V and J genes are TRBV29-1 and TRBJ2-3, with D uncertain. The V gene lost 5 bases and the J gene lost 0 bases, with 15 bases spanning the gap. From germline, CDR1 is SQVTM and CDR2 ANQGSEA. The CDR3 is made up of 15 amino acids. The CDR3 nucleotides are TGCAGCGTTAATGTAAGATCCCCTAGCACAGATACGCAGTATTTT. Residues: CSVNVRSPSTDTQYF.

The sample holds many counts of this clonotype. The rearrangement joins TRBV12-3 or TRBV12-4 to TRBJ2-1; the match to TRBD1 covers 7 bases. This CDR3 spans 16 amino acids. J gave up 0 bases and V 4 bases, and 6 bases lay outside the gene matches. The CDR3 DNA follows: TGTGCCAGCAGTTCCCTCCGGGACAGCTCCTACAATGAGCAGTTCTTC. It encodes CASSSLRDSSYNEQFF.

CDR3 nucleotide sequence: TGTGCCAGCACTCCCGCCTTGGGGGAAAAACTGTTTTTT. It translates to CASTPALGEKLFF. The gene calls are TRBV25-1 and TRBJ1-4; D remains unclear. V lost 7 bases, J lost 8 bases, and 14 bases lay in between. Germline V gives CDR1 MGHDK, CDR2 SYGVNS. This CDR3 comprises 13 residues.

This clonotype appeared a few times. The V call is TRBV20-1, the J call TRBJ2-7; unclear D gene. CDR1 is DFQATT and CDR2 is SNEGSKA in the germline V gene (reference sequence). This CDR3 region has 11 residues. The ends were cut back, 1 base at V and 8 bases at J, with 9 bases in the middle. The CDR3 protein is CSARAISQQYF. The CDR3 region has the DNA TGCAGTGCTAGAGCCATCTCCCAGCAGTACTTC.

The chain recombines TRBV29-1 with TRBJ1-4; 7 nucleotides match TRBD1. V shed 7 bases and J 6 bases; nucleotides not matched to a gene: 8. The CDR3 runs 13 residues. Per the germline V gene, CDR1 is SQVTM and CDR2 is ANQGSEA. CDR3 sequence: CSATGAGDEKLFF. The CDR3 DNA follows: TGCAGCGCTACAGGGGCCGGGGATGAAAAACTGTTTTTT.

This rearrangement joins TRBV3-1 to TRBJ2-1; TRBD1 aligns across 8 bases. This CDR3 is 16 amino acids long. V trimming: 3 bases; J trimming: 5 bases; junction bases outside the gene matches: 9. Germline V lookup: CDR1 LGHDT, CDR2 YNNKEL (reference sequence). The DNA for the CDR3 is TGTGCCAGCAGCCACTTACCCAGGGGGCGGGACAATGAGCAGTTCTTC. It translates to CASSHLPRGRDNEQFF.

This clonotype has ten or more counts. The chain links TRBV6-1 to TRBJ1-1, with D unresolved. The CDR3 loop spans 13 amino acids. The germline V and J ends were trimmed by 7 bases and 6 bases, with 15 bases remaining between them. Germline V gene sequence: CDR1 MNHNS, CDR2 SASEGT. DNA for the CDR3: TGTGCCAGCAAGATGGCGGGTCGGCCTGAAGCTTTCTTT. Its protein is CASKMAGRPEAFF.

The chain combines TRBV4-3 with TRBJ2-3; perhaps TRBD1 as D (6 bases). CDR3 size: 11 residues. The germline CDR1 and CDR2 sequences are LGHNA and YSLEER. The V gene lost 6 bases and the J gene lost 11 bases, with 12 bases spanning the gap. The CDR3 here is CASRGVQGQYF. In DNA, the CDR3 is TGCGCCAGCAGGGGGGTACAGGGGCAGTATTTT.

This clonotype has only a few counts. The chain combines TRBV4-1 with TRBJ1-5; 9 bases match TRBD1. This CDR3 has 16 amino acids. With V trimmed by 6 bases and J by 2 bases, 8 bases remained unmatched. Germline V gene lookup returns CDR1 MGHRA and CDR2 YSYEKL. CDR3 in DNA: TGCGCCAGCAGTCATGGGGGACAGGGTGGCAATCAGCCCCAGCATTTT. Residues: CASSHGGQGGNQPQHF.